Listed here is a single T cell receptor (beta chain). The target antigen is unknown. The data were taken from a study of graft-versus-host responses after intestinal transplantation. Study findings and constraints: After transplant, early declines in HvG clones were associated with peak levels of circulating GvH clones. Ileal or blood samples showed some GvH clones first, and such clones were also found in recipient marrow.

The length of the CDR3 is 13 residues. Trimming cost V 4 bases and J 7 bases, with 14 bases left between them. The germline gives CDR1 SGHNT, CDR2 YYREEE (reference sequence). Clones were sequenced by immunoSEQ multiplex PCR, and TCRdb holds only the in-frame ones, with some missing. The sample gives some 130,000 clones, just over 90% of which show up once; around 0.16% is in the top ten. The source of this sequence is a human donor who received an intestinal transplant. The chain is built from TRBV5-4 and TRBJ1-2, with D maybe TRBD1 (5 bases). The sequenced sample was unstimulated CD4+ T cells sorted from spleen or lymph node cells, obtained before intestinal transplant. CDR3 region: CASSLVGVGGYTF. The DNA of the CDR3 is TGTGCCAGCAGCCTCGTAGGGGTAGGTGGCTACACCTTC.